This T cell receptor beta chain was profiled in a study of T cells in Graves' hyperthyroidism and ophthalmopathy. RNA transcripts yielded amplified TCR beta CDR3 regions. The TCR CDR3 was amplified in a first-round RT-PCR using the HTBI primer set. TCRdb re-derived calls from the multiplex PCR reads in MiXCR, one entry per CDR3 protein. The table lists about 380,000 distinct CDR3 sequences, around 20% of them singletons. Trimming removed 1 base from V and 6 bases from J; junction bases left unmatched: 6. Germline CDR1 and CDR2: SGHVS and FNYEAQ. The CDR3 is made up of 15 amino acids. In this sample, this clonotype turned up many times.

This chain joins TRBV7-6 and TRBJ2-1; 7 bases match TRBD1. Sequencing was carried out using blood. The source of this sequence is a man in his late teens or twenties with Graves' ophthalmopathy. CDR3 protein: CASSLGTGPINEQFF. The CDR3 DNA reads TGTGCCAGCAGCTTAGGGACAGGTCCCATCAATGAGCAGTTCTTC.